This entry lists 2 T cell receptor beta chains sequenced from one sample in a study of Ad26.COV2.S vaccination and SARS-CoV-2 variants. Repertoires were generated with immunoSEQ multiplex PCR, while TCRdb's copy carries only in-frame clones and drops some. The table lists some 460,000 clones, about nine tenths of them singletons. The treatment denotes: around 19 received Ad26.COV2.S at low or high dose, single or two shots; roughly five received placebo; per-sample allocation not given. Collection of samples fell on day 63 after the first vaccine or placebo injection. Here the sequenced sample was peripheral blood, taken in a trial of Ad26.COV2.S vaccine versus placebo. The receptor source for this set is a person between 18 and 65 years old who received the Ad26.COV2.S COVID-19 vaccine or a placebo.

J is TRBJ2-1 and V is TRBV9; 13 positions match TRBD2. Germline V gives CDR1 SGDLS, CDR2 YYNGEE. Losses at the gene ends were 4 bases for V and 7 bases for J; bases not matched to a gene: 8. The CDR3 loop spans 16 amino acids. The CDR3 spells CASSSSTSGRGNEQFF. CDR3 nucleotides: TGTGCCAGCAGCTCCAGTACTAGCGGGAGGGGTAATGAGCAGTTCTTC.

This clone was recorded only once. This rearrangement joins TRBV10-3 to TRBJ1-4; D not certain. There are 13 residues in the CDR3. Trimming removed 7 bases at V and 11 bases at J, with 17 bases between. Germline CDR1 ENHRY, CDR2 SYGVKD. The CDR3 DNA reads TGTGCCATCATGGTACAGTTAATTAAGAAACTGTTTTTT. Translating it yields CAIMVQLIKKLFF.